This T cell receptor beta chain was found in a study of blood T cell repertoires in COVID-19. About the study: PBMCs, B-cell-depleted T cells, or T cells were the source of the cDNA or gDNA that made up the material.

In the original analysis: For nucleated cells, counts were estimated from reference gene primer amplification. Repertoires were generated with immunoSEQ multiplex PCR, while TCRdb's copy carries only in-frame clones and drops some. V and J calls and clone size follow that table, whereas D and trimming were derived from the DNA. The table shows more than 250,000 clones, with over 75% occurring only once. In germline, CDR1 is KGHSH, CDR2 LQKENI. The CDR3 consists of 15 residues. V dropped 5 bases and J dropped 4; count of bases not matched to a gene: 9. The specimen was peripheral blood. V usage is TRBV18 and J usage is TRBJ2-7; 9 bases line up with TRBD1. This receptor was identified in a man between 50 and 59 years old with active or convalescent COVID-19. The DNA for the CDR3 is TGTGCCAGCTCAACCCGTGGGACAGGGAATTACGAGCAGTACTTC. Translation gives CASSTRGTGNYEQYF.